Below, 19 T cell receptor beta chains from the same sample are listed, as sequenced in a study of blood T cell repertoires in COVID-19. The protocol was immunoSEQ multiplex PCR, while the TCRdb copy is restricted to in-frame clones and leaves out a portion. Among 250,000 to 350,000 clones, about 82% were seen once, and the ten largest hold 4.1%. Sequencing input: peripheral blood. These receptors originate from a woman aged 45-59 years with active or convalescent COVID-19.

The table lists this clone with a few counts. The gene calls are TRBV3-1 (or the pseudogene TRBV3-2) and TRBJ2-1, with 7 bases aligning to TRBD2. V trimming: 4 bases; J trimming: 1 base; junction bases outside the gene matches: 7. This CDR3 spans 16 amino acids. Germline values: CDR1 LGHDT, CDR2 YNNKEL (reference sequence). CDR3 nucleotide sequence: TGTGCCAGCAGCCCCAGCGGGACCCAGTCCTACAATGAGCAGTTCTTC. It specifies CASSPSGTQSYNEQFF.

In this sample, this clone turned up once. The chain has TRBV2 and TRBJ2-5, with TRBD2 matching 15 bases. This CDR3 comprises 15 residues. From germline, CDR1 is SNHLY and CDR2 FYNNEI. Losses at the gene ends were 11 bases for V and 4 bases for J; bases not matched to a gene: 8. In DNA, the CDR3 is TGTGCCGGAGGACTAGCGGGAGGGCCGGGAGAGACCCAGTACTTC. Protein sequence: CAGGLAGGPGETQYF. Full variable domain (missing parts from reference TRBV2 and TRBJ2-5): EPEVTQTPSHQVTQMGQEVILRCVPISNHLYFYWYRQILGQKVEFLVSFYNNEISEKSEIFDDQFSVERPDGSNFTLKIRSTKLEDSAMYFCAGGLAGGPGETQYFGPGTRLLVL.

The V gene is TRBV28, the J gene TRBJ1-5, with a possible D match to TRBD1 (6 bases). The V gene lost 6 bases and the J gene lost 9 bases, with 21 bases spanning the gap. Looked up from germline, CDR1 is MDHEN and CDR2 is SYDVKM. This CDR3 has 15 amino acids. CDR3 nucleotide sequence: TGTGCCAGCAGCAAGGGCGTGGGGGCTTTTTGGCCCCAGCATTTT. Translating gives CASSKGVGAFWPQHF.

This rearrangement joins TRBV18 to TRBJ2-1, with 9 bases matching TRBD1. The ends lost 5 bases at V and 8 bases at J; junction bases unmatched: 7. Germline-derived CDR1 and CDR2 are KGHSH and LQKENI. CDR3 size: 14 residues. CDR3 loop: CASSSTGGVDEQFF. CDR3 DNA sequence: TGTGCCAGCTCATCGACAGGGGGTGTCGATGAGCAGTTCTTC.

The chain combines TRBV6-6 with TRBJ2-1; 14 nucleotides agree with TRBD2. The J segment lost 16 bases and the V segment lost 4 bases, leaving 9 bases of the junction unmatched. Per germline, CDR1 MNHNY and CDR2 SVGAGI (reference sequence). There are 14 residues in the CDR3. The CDR3 coding sequence is TGTGCCAGCAGTTCCGGACTAGCGGGAGGTTCAGGTTTCTTC. It codes for CASSSGLAGGSGFF.

The genes are TRBV3-1 (or the pseudogene TRBV3-2) and TRBJ2-1, with TRBD1 matching over 7 bases. CDR3 length equals 16 residues. Germline V gene data show CDR1 as LGHDT and CDR2 as YNNKEL (reference sequence). With V trimmed by 5 bases and J by 7 bases, 14 bases remained unmatched. The CDR3 loop is CASSRVRTGVRNEQFF. The DNA of the CDR3 is TGTGCCAGCAGCAGGGTGCGAACAGGGGTCAGGAATGAGCAGTTCTTC.

There are a few counts of this clone. The chain carries TRBV7-9 and TRBJ1-2; possibly TRBD1 for D (6 bases). CDR3 size: 16 residues. Germline V lookup: CDR1 SEHNR, CDR2 FQNEAQ (reference sequence). Trimming removed 2 bases at V and 7 bases at J, with 20 bases between. CDR3 loop: CASSLPDRGGVSGYTF. CDR3 nucleotides: TGTGCCAGCAGCTTACCAGATCGGGGGGGCGTTTCTGGCTACACCTTC.

As DNA, the CDR3 is TGCGCCAGCAGCCAACCCACGGGGGGCTGGTATGGCTACACCTTC. Its protein product is CASSQPTGGWYGYTF. The rearrangement uses TRBV4-1 and TRBJ1-2; possible D gene TRBD1, 6 bases. Trimming removed 2 bases from V and 5 bases from J, with 15 bases in between. Germline CDR1 is MGHRA and CDR2 is YSYEKL. This CDR3 contains 15 residues.

This sequence joins TRBV7-6 and TRBJ1-1, with D hard to call. V dropped 2 bases and J dropped 1 base, with 8 bases sitting between them. The CDR3 spans 14 residues. CDR1 and CDR2 (germline): SGHVS, FNYEAQ. Here the CDR3 DNA reads TGTGCCAGCAGCTTATCCGGTAGGAACACTGAAGCTTTCTTT. It is translated as CASSLSGRNTEAFF. Together with reference TRBV7-6 and TRBJ1-1, the CDR3 gives the full variable domain: GAGVSQSPRYKVTKRGQDVALRCDPISGHVSLYWYRQALGQGPEFLTYFNYEAQQDKSGLPNDRFSAERPEGSISTLTIQRTEQRDSAMYRCASSLSGRNTEAFFGQGTRLTVV.

J is TRBJ1-1 and V is TRBV19, with a weak D call TRBD1 (6 bases). Trimming cost V 0 bases and J 7 bases, with 9 bases left between them. This CDR3 comprises 13 residues. Germline V CDR1 and CDR2: LNHDA, SQIVND (reference sequence). This CDR3 reads CASSIDLRGEAFF. The CDR3 region has the DNA TGTGCCAGTAGTATAGATCTCAGGGGTGAAGCTTTCTTT.

This clone showed up just once. The rearrangement joins TRBV5-1 to TRBJ2-3; TRBD2 matches at 13 bases. CDR1 is SGHRS, CDR2 YFSETQ, per germline. CDR3 length equals 16 residues. Trimming removed 4 bases from V and 2 bases from J; junction bases left unmatched: 4. For the CDR3, the DNA is TGCGCCAGCAGCCCCGGACTAGCGGGGGACACAGATACGCAGTATTTT. Residues: CASSPGLAGDTDTQYF.

This chain connects TRBV19 to TRBJ2-1, with 12 bases that match TRBD2. The CDR3 is 16 residues long. CDR1 is LNHDA, CDR2 SQIVND, per germline (reference sequence). V lost 3 bases to trimming and J lost 5 bases; unmatched junction nucleotides: 5. The CDR3 coding sequence is TGTGCCAGTAGTATGGAACTAGCGGGAGGCGACAATGAGCAGTTCTTC. Translated: CASSMELAGGDNEQFF.

The genes are TRBV5-8 and TRBJ2-7, with 10 positions matching TRBD2. CDR1 is SGHTS, CDR2 YDEGEE, per germline. CDR3 length: 12 amino acids. This chain's CDR3 is CASSLVSGRAYV. CDR3 DNA sequence: TGTGCCAGCAGCTTGGTCAGCGGGAGGGCCTATGTC.

The chain recombines TRBV7-8 with TRBJ1-6; 8 bases fit TRBD1. The CDR3 is made up of 16 amino acids. The junction had 10 bases not matched to a gene; V was cut back by 5 bases and J by 7 bases. The germline V gene has CDR1 SGHVS and CDR2 FQNEAQ. This CDR3 reads CASSQDRVMGNSPLHF. The DNA of the CDR3 is TGTGCCAGCAGCCAGGACAGGGTAATGGGCAATTCACCCCTCCACTTT.

J is TRBJ2-1 and V is TRBV5-4; 7 positions agree with TRBD1. With V trimmed by 0 bases and J by 2 bases, 2 bases remained unmatched. Germline CDR1 is SGHNT and CDR2 is YYREEE (reference sequence). The length of the CDR3 is 15 residues. CDR3 DNA sequence: TGTGCCAGCAGCTTGGTCCAGGGGGCCTACAATGAGCAGTTCTTC. Translating gives CASSLVQGAYNEQFF.

The chain has TRBV2 and TRBJ2-3, with D possibly matching TRBD2 (5 bases). V was trimmed by 3 bases and J by 4 bases, leaving 11 bases between them. This CDR3 spans 14 amino acids. Germline V lookup: CDR1 SNHLY, CDR2 FYNNEI. CDR3 region: CASSDPSSADTQYF. The CDR3 nucleotides read TGTGCCAGCAGTGATCCTAGCTCGGCAGATACGCAGTATTTT. Full variable domain (remainder filled in from reference TRBV2 and TRBJ2-3): EPEVTQTPSHQVTQMGQEVILRCVPISNHLYFYWYRQILGQKVEFLVSFYNNEISEKSEIFDDQFSVERPDGSNFTLKIRSTKLEDSAMYFCASSDPSSADTQYFGPGTRLTVL.

This clone turned up a few times. The chain links TRBV3-1 (or the pseudogene TRBV3-2) to TRBJ2-7; 8 nucleotides agree with TRBD2. CDR1 and CDR2 from the germline V gene are LGHDT and YNNKEL (reference sequence). Trimming cost V 0 bases and J 3 bases; bases outside gene matches: 7. The CDR3 has 16 residues. The CDR3 sequence is CASSQDQTSVYYEQYF. The DNA of the CDR3 is TGTGCCAGCAGCCAAGACCAGACTAGCGTTTACTACGAGCAGTACTTC.

The gene calls are TRBV19 and TRBJ1-2; TRBD1 matches at 8 bases. The CDR3 length is 14 residues. The germline gives CDR1 LNHDA, CDR2 SQIVND (reference sequence). V gave up 4 bases and J gave up 1 base; unmatched junction bases: 2. CDR3 sequence reads: CASSTGQDNYGYTF. CDR3 DNA sequence: TGTGCCAGTAGTACGGGACAGGATAACTATGGCTACACCTTC.

V gene TRBV10-2 combines with J gene TRBJ2-7; D uncertain. This CDR3 spans 15 amino acids. Trimming removed 2 bases from V and 7 bases from J, with 18 bases in between. Germline V CDR1 and CDR2: WSHSY, SAAADI. CDR3 coding DNA: TGCGCCAGCAGTGAGGTGCGCGGTCCCACTGGGGAGCAGTACTTC. Encoded protein: CASSEVRGPTGEQYF.